This T cell receptor (beta chain) was recorded in a study of PD-1 blockade in classical Hodgkin lymphoma. Study outcomes and limitations: Reported baseline diversity: healthy donors highest, relapsed/refractory patients lowest. With respect to the repertoire differences, their causes, possibly disease activity or prior therapy, remain undefined.

Data came from immunoSEQ multiplex PCR; TCRdb stores just in-frame clones and leaves some out. The sample yields around 30,000 clones, about nine tenths seen once. This clone was recorded once. As yet, its antigen is unknown. The CDR3 loop spans 15 amino acids. The V and J ends lost 6 bases and 0 bases respectively, with 15 bases between them. Germline CDR1 and CDR2: LNHDA and SQIVND (reference sequence). As to time point: newly diagnosed, previously untreated cHL patient sample. Serving as comparison were PBMCs from newly diagnosed, untreated classical Hodgkin lymphoma, which were sequenced alongside the relapsed/refractory trial patients.

The sample consisted of peripheral blood mononuclear cells (PBMCs). The receptor's source is a human donor with classical Hodgkin lymphoma. The J gene is TRBJ2-7, the V gene TRBV19; D is uncertain. Written as DNA, the CDR3 is TGTGCCAGTAGCGCGACGGCTACGAACTCCTACGAGCAGTACTTC. Amino acids: CASSATATNSYEQYF.